What follows describes a single T cell receptor beta chain. Original data processing: Quantification of nucleated cells was approximated via reference gene primer amplification. The method was immunoSEQ multiplex PCR; TCRdb's version includes in-frame clones alone and lacks a portion of them. Clonal size and the V and J genes are those of that table, whereas D and trimming came from the DNA. Found here are 200,000 to 250,000 clones, 75% to 90% of them singletons; the top ten hold around 2.2%. The sample is drawn from a study of blood T cell repertoires in COVID-19. About the study: Collection of acute and convalescent COVID-19 samples took place in the United States, Italy and Spain. The cDNA or gDNA used as material had been derived from T cells, B-cell-depleted T cells, or PBMCs.

This CDR3 is 15 amino acids long. Trimming shortened V by 4 bases and J by 4 bases, and 16 bases separated the two germline ends. Looked up from germline, CDR1 is SGHTA and CDR2 is FQGNSA. This clonotype was sampled from a young man who had recovered from COVID-19. The sample consisted of peripheral blood. This rearrangement joins TRBV7-2 to TRBJ1-2; a weak D match, TRBD1 (6 bases). CDR3 sequence (DNA): TGTGCCAGCAGCTCTAACCCCGGGACATCCTATGGCTACACCTTC. Amino acids: CASSSNPGTSYGYTF.